This paragraph covers one TCR beta chain sequence. What it binds is unknown. These data come from a study of cytomegalovirus exposure and HLA in healthy donors. Notes on the study in general: Usually a TCR sequence was rare, but some public TCRs were found in many donors.

Assay used: immunoSEQ multiplex PCR; TCRdb lists only in-frame clones, some missing. The sample includes tens of thousands of clones, roughly 93% of them seen just once. The CDR3 is 14 amino acids. The sample consisted of PBMCs. The V call is TRBV21-1, the J call TRBJ1-1; the D call TRBD1 from the table was never checked on the DNA. TRBV21-1 is termed a pseudogene. The clonotype originates from a woman aged 25 to 39 in good health and CMV-seronegative. The CDR3 loop is CASSTRQGWTEAFF. The CDR3, as DNA: TGTGCCAGCAGCACCCGACAGGGATGGACTGAAGCTTTCTTT.